These T cell receptor beta chains were read from a single sample in a study of cytomegalovirus exposure and HLA in healthy donors. Libraries were prepared by immunoSEQ multiplex PCR; TCRdb keeps only in-frame clonotypes and omits some of them. The sample shows about 120,000 clones, around 77% of them seen only once. What was sequenced was PBMCs. These receptors were obtained from a young woman in good health and CMV-seropositive. Both conserved end residues are part of each CDR3. Each record gives: V gene, D gene, J gene, clone size, CDR3 DNA, CDR3 protein. A D gene is named only where the DNA matches it firmly. Expanded clones get a size class; other rows say once, few or many, or leave the size out.

>TRBV5-4|-|TRBJ2-2|few
TGTGCCAGCAGCCCTCAAACAGGCACGAACACCGGGGAGCTGTTTTTT
CASSPQTGTNTGELFF
>TRBV6-1|-|TRBJ1-1|-
TGTGCCAGCCCTCCTCGAGGGACTTTAGTCACTGAAGCTTTCTTT
CASPPRGTLVTEAFF
>TRBV27|-|TRBJ2-3|-
TGTGCCAGCAGTTTGGCAGGGTGGGGAGATACGCAGTATTTT
CASSLAGWGDTQYF
>TRBV27|TRBD1|TRBJ2-5|-
TGTGCCAGCACGAAGACAGGGGAGCCACAAGAGACCCAGTACTTC
CASTKTGEPQETQYF
>TRBV6-5|-|TRBJ1-5|few
TGTGCCAGCAGTGGTCAGAGCAATCAGCCCCAGCATTTT
CASSGQSNQPQHF
>TRBV2|TRBD2|TRBJ2-5|-
TGTGCCAGCAGGGGACTAGCGGGAGTGGATATCCAAGAGACCCAGTACTTC
CASRGLAGVDIQETQYF
>TRBV6-1|TRBD1|TRBJ1-5|-
TGTGCCGCCACAGGGGGCGGCAATCAGCCCCAGCATTTT
CAATGGGNQPQHF
>TRBV30|-|TRBJ2-5|-
TGTGCCTGGAACGGGAATAGAGAAGAGACCCAGTACTTC
CAWNGNREETQYF
>TRBV2|-|TRBJ2-5|-
TGTGCCAGCTTTTCCCGGGAGACCCAGTACTTC
CASFSRETQYF
>TRBV7-2|TRBD1|TRBJ1-5|few
TGTGCCAGCAGCTGGTCGGGACAGGGGCGAAACCAGCCCCAGCATTTT
CASSWSGQGRNQPQHF
>TRBV5-6|-|TRBJ2-4|-
TGTGCCAGCAGCTTGTTAGCAGCTGGGGCCAAAAACATTCAGTACTTC
CASSLLAAGAKNIQYF
>TRBV9|TRBD1|TRBJ1-1|few
TGTGCCAGCAGCGTCGATATGACAGGGACTGAAGCTTTCTTT
CASSVDMTGTEAFF
>TRBV6-5|TRBD1|TRBJ1-3|-
TGTGCCAGCAGTTACGGGGACAGGGGAAACACCATATATTTT
CASSYGDRGNTIYF
>TRBV2|TRBD1|TRBJ2-1|once
TGTGCCAGCAGTTGGGGACAGGGAAACAATGAGCAGTTCTTC
CASSWGQGNNEQFF
>TRBV7-9|-|TRBJ1-1|few
TGTTCCAGCAGCTCCCTCCGACAGCACCCCCGGAACACTGAAGCTTTCTTT
CSSSSLRQHPRNTEAFF
>TRBV5-1|-|TRBJ1-2|-
TGCGCCAGCAGCCCGACAGGTGGCTACACCTTC
CASSPTGGYTF
>TRBV5-6|-|TRBJ1-2|-
TGTGCCAGCCACCGGCTACAGGTTAACTATGGCTACACCTTC
CASHRLQVNYGYTF
>TRBV15|-|TRBJ1-1|once
TGTGCCACCAGCAGAGGACAGGACGTGAACACTGAAGCTTTCTTT
CATSRGQDVNTEAFF
>TRBV5-1|TRBD2|TRBJ2-7|-
TGCGCCAGCAGTCGACTAGCAGGGGAGCAGTACTTC
CASSRLAGEQYF
>TRBV6-5|TRBD1|TRBJ1-4|-
TGTGCCAGCAGTTACTCTTCGGGACAGGGGAGTGAAAAACTGTTTTTT
CASSYSSGQGSEKLFF
>TRBV2|-|TRBJ1-1|-
TGTGCCAACCTTACACAGATGAACACTGAAGCTTTCTTT
CANLTQMNTEAFF
>TRBV19|-|TRBJ2-1|-
TGTGCCAGTAGCTTGCTTTTAGGGGGTTCCTACAATGAGCAGTTCTTC
CASSLLLGGSYNEQFF
>TRBV18|-|TRBJ1-3|-
TGTGCCAGCTCACAGGGGGGGGACCCGAGCTCTGGAAACACCATATATTTT
CASSQGGDPSSGNTIYF
>TRBV30|TRBD1|TRBJ2-2|-
TGTGCCTGGAAGACAGGGGGCTGGAGCACCGGGGAGCTGTTTTTT
CAWKTGGWSTGELFF
>TRBV7-9|TRBD1|TRBJ1-1|-
TGTGCCAGCAGCCCCATGGGACAGGTAAGGACTGAAGCTTTCTTT
CASSPMGQVRTEAFF
>TRBV29-1|-|TRBJ1-1|-
TGCAGCGTTCCCAGGGGACCTATGAACACTGAAGCTTTCTTT
CSVPRGPMNTEAFF
>TRBV10-3|-|TRBJ1-5|-
TGTGCCATCAGTGACTCCAGCAATCAGCCCCAGCATTTT
CAISDSSNQPQHF
>TRBV19|TRBD1|TRBJ1-1|-
TGTGCCAGTACCAGGGGACAGCTCATGAACACTGAAGCTTTCTTT
CASTRGQLMNTEAFF
>TRBV5-1|TRBD2|TRBJ2-2|-
TGCGCCAGCAGCACTACTAGCGGGAGGTACACCGGGGAGCTGTTTTTT
CASSTTSGRYTGELFF
>TRBV28|-|TRBJ1-5|-
TGTGCCAGCAGATTGGACAGTTATAGCAATCAGCCCCAGCATTTT
CASRLDSYSNQPQHF
>TRBV2|-|TRBJ2-3|-
TGTGCCAGCATTTACACAGATACGCAGTATTTT
CASIYTDTQYF
>TRBV5-6|TRBD2|TRBJ2-7|-
TGTGCCAGCAGCCGCGGGACTAGCGGGGCCTACGAGCAGTACTTC
CASSRGTSGAYEQYF
>TRBV5-1|TRBD2|TRBJ2-2|-
TGCGCCAGCAAAGCGGGAGGGCACACCGGGGAGCTGTTTTTT
CASKAGGHTGELFF
>TRBV6-5|-|TRBJ1-1|-
TGTGCCAGCACCTACGATCAGGGGAACACTGAAGCTTTCTTT
CASTYDQGNTEAFF
>TRBV30|-|TRBJ2-5|-
TGTGCCTGGAGTGTACTTCGGGGGAAAGAGACCCAGTACTTC
CAWSVLRGKETQYF
>TRBV5-1|TRBD2|TRBJ2-3|-
TGCGCCAGCAGCTCCGAGCAGCTAGCGGGAGGAGATACGCAGTATTTT
CASSSEQLAGGDTQYF
>TRBV10-2|-|TRBJ2-5|-
TGCGCCAGCAGTCAACAGCTTAAAGAGACCCAGTACTTC
CASSQQLKETQYF
>TRBV30|TRBD2|TRBJ2-1|-
TGTGCCTGGAGTTTTCGAGCGGGGCCCTACAATGAGCAGTTCTTC
CAWSFRAGPYNEQFF
>TRBV28|TRBD1|TRBJ1-5|-
TGTGCCAGCAGAGATATCCTAGGGGGCCCCAATCAGCCCCAGCATTTT
CASRDILGGPNQPQHF
>TRBV6-1|-|TRBJ1-5|-
TGTGCCAGCATGACAACTAGCAATCAGCCCCAGCATTTT
CASMTTSNQPQHF
>TRBV9|TRBD2|TRBJ2-6|-
TGTGCCAGCAGTTTACGGACTAGCGGGGGGATCTCTGGGGCCAACGTCCTGACTTTC
CASSLRTSGGISGANVLTF
>TRBV2|TRBD1|TRBJ1-5|-
TGTGCCAGCAGGGGGGACAGCTATAGCAATCAGCCCCAGCATTTT
CASRGDSYSNQPQHF
>TRBV5-1|TRBD2|TRBJ2-3|-
TGCGCCAGCAGCCTCAAGCGGGAGTCAGGTTCCACAGATACGCAGTATTTT
CASSLKRESGSTDTQYF
>TRBV10-3|TRBD1|TRBJ1-1|-
TGTGCCGCCCGGGGACAGGGATTTGCTGAAGCTTTCTTT
CAARGQGFAEAFF
>TRBV10-3|-|TRBJ2-3|-
TGTGCCATCAGTGAATCGGGCAGGGAAGTGTCAGATACGCAGTATTTT
CAISESGREVSDTQYF
>TRBV27|TRBD2|TRBJ2-1|-
TGTACCAGTAGTTTACTGGCTAGCGGGAGTTACAATGAGCAGTTCTTC
CTSSLLASGSYNEQFF
>TRBV18|-|TRBJ1-5|-
TGTGCCAGCTCACCCCAGGGAAATAGCAATCAGCCCCAGCATTTT
CASSPQGNSNQPQHF
>TRBV5-1|TRBD2|TRBJ2-3|-
TGCGCCAGCAGCTTCCCTAGCGGGAGGGCGGCAGATACGCAGTATTTT
CASSFPSGRAADTQYF
>TRBV21-1|-|TRBJ2-7|-
TGTGCCAGGCGGACAGCGTCCTACGAGCAGTACTTC
CARRTASYEQYF
>TRBV6-1|TRBD1|TRBJ1-2|-
TGTGCCAGCAGTGAAACCGGACAGGCTGGTGGCTACACCTTC
CASSETGQAGGYTF